This T cell receptor (beta chain) stems from a study of OX40 agonist ivuxolimab in advanced cancers. The overall study: The patients received agonistic anti-OX40 (CD134) antibody ivuxolimab. Every 2 weeks, ivuxolimab was infused into the patients intravenously at between 0.01 and 10 mg/kg. Study-wide results and limits: Partial responders dosed at 0.1-3.0 mg/kg displayed clonal expansion ranking among the lowest.

Notes on this clone: Its antigen is not known.

Trimming removed 8 bases at V and 1 base at J, with 12 bases between. Per germline, CDR1 SNHLY and CDR2 FYNNEI. The CDR3 loop spans 13 amino acids. Blood was sampled at baseline, cycle 4 day 1, and cycle 7 day 1. Libraries were prepared by immunoSEQ multiplex PCR; TCRdb keeps only in-frame clonotypes and omits some of them. The sample comprises under 95,000 clones, approximately 85% of which are singletons, and roughly 15% rests with the top ten. This clonotype was sampled from an adult with an advanced solid tumor such as melanoma, head and neck, liver or kidney cancer. The sample consisted of CD4+ or CD8+ T cells sorted from blood, taken in a trial of the OX40 agonist ivuxolimab. V and J are TRBV2 and TRBJ2-7, with D perhaps given as TRBD1 or TRBD2 (5 bases each). Here the CDR3 reads CASGGQGSYEQYF. CDR3 bases: TGTGCCAGCGGGGGTCAGGGTTCCTACGAGCAGTACTTC. Using reference TRBV2 and TRBJ2-7 for the parts outside the CDR3, the full variable domain is EPEVTQTPSHQVTQMGQEVILRCVPISNHLYFYWYRQILGQKVEFLVSFYNNEISEKSEIFDDQFSVERPDGSNFTLKIRSTKLEDSAMYFCASGGQGSYEQYFGPGTRLTVT.